The next 5 T cell receptor beta chains were all read from a single sample in a study of cytomegalovirus exposure and HLA in healthy donors. With 60 Vbeta and 13 Jbeta primers, the PCR was carried out. Measured with immunoSEQ multiplex PCR; TCRdb has only the in-frame clones, and not every one. The data contain over 150,000 clones, roughly four fifths of them singletons. The specimen was PBMCs. The receptors come from a man aged 50-59 years in good health and CMV-seropositive.

The chain uses TRBV19 and TRBJ1-2, with TRBD1 identical over 7 bases. Germline lookup yields CDR1 LNHDA and CDR2 SQIVND (reference sequence). The CDR3 spans 15 residues. The trim removed 5 bases at V and 1 base at J, leaving 7 bases unmatched. CDR3 amino acids: CASSAPGQNNYGYTF. Here the CDR3 DNA reads TGTGCCAGTAGTGCGCCGGGACAGAATAACTATGGCTACACCTTC.

The chain recombines TRBV7-9 with TRBJ2-4; 8 nucleotides agree with TRBD2. Germline V gene lookup returns CDR1 SEHNR and CDR2 FQNEAQ (reference sequence). V trimming: 3 bases; J trimming: 8 bases; junction bases outside the gene matches: 3. The CDR3 contains 13 residues. The CDR3 here is CASSFVGGDIQYF. In nucleotides, the CDR3 is TGTGCCAGCAGCTTCGTCGGGGGGGACATTCAGTACTTC.

This sequence joins TRBV7-2 and TRBJ1-1; weak D call: TRBD1 (6 bases). The germline V gene has CDR1 SGHTA and CDR2 FQGNSA. V lost 0 bases, J lost 1 base, and 12 bases lay in between. The CDR3 has 16 residues. The CDR3 coding sequence is TGTGCCAGCAGCTTAGCGCTAACAGGGAGGAACACTGAAGCTTTCTTT. It specifies CASSLALTGRNTEAFF.

The V and J genes are TRBV18 and TRBJ2-2; 9 bases map to TRBD1. There are 16 residues in the CDR3. V lost 3 bases, J lost 3 bases, and 5 bases stayed unmatched. CDR1 and CDR2 (germline): KGHSH, LQKENI. The CDR3 bases are TGTGCCAGCTCACCGGGGACAGGGTCGGACACCGGGGAGCTGTTTTTT. It specifies CASSPGTGSDTGELFF.

Worth noting for this clone: The junction differs from germline at one of its ends, possibly a read error. The genes are TRBV20-1 and TRBJ2-4; D remains unclear. CDR3 length equals 10 residues. Germline V gene data show CDR1 as DFQATT and CDR2 as SNEGSKA (reference sequence). The CDR3 region has the DNA TGCAGTGCCTCTATAAACAGTCAGTACTTC. It encodes CSASINSQYF.